This TCR beta chain appears in the sequencing data of a study of blood T cell repertoires in COVID-19. Turning to the study itself: Acute and convalescent COVID-19 specimens originated in the United States, Italy and Spain. Sources were T cells, B-cell-depleted T cells, or PBMCs; the material itself was cDNA or gDNA.

CDR1 MNHNY and CDR2 SVGAGI come from the germline V gene (reference sequence). This CDR3 has 16 amino acids. With V trimmed by 2 bases and J by 0 bases, 7 bases remained unmatched. Authors' methods: It was from reference gene primer amplification that nucleated cell counts were estimated. Sequenced by immunoSEQ multiplex PCR; TCRdb stores in-frame clones only, minus some. The D gene and trimming were derived from the DNA, and the V and J assignments and clone size from that table. This table holds some 110,000 clones, 70% to 85% found once. The receptor's source is a man aged 65 to 85 with active or convalescent COVID-19. The gene calls are TRBV6-6 and TRBJ2-7; 7 nucleotides line up with TRBD1. The sample comprised peripheral blood. This CDR3 reads CASSYPPGTVSYEQYF. The CDR3 DNA follows: TGTGCCAGCAGTTACCCCCCCGGGACAGTCTCCTACGAGCAGTACTTC.